This T cell receptor (beta chain) appears in the sequencing data of a study of human T cells and chemical hapten exposure. The wider study: Small pooled library volume differences chiefly drove per-sample TCR yield variation.

The CDR3 consists of 16 residues. The germline V gene encodes CDR1 DFQATT and CDR2 SNEGSKA (reference sequence). V was clipped by 3 bases and J by 0 bases, with 17 bases between them. Using its own MiXCR run on the RACE reads, TCRdb lists one record per CDR3 protein. The data contain about 58,000 distinct CDR3 sequences, around 11% of them singletons. Regarding the study as a whole: The number of TCRs over 1 in 1000 frequency stayed unchanged after DPC. Significantly more large CDR3 similarity clusters arose among expanded TCRs than among controls.

Time point given: patch test 3, about 24 weeks after DPC sensitization. Described treatment: therapeutic diphenylcyclopropenone sensitization with weekly scalp DPC. Only after blood had been drawn was each patch test applied. This clonotype occurred a few times. Antigen specificity is unknown. The source is a man younger than 40 with alopecia areata. Some clones in this sample may be carry-over from other donors' samples. The sample was whole blood, taken in connection with sensitization to the hapten diphenylcyclopropenone (DPC). This chain links TRBV20-1 with TRBJ1-1, with D unclear. CDR3 in DNA: TGCAGTGCTAGCAGACGGCCGGTGACTATGAACACTGAAGCTTTCTTT. Translating it yields CSASRRPVTMNTEAFF.